A single sample is the source of the 10 T cell receptor beta chains below, sequenced in a study of early T cells in non-severe SARS-CoV-2 infection. TCRdb recomputed calls from the 5' RACE reads with MiXCR, one row per CDR3 protein. The table shows about 58,000 distinct CDR3 sequences, with about 12% occurring only once. Sequences were derived from whole blood, sampled at baseline. These receptors all come from an adult who was a healthcare worker with PCR-confirmed SARS-CoV-2 infection or an uninfected control (not recorded which). The donor label of this sample is uncertain.

This clonotype was seen more than once but under ten times. This chain links TRBV5-1 with TRBJ1-1; a possible D gene is TRBD1 (5 bases). With 5 bases removed from V and 6 bases from J, the gap between germline ends came to 11 bases. This CDR3 is built from 12 residues. The V gene's germline CDR1 is SGHRS and CDR2 YFSETQ. CDR3 DNA sequence: TGCGCCAGCAGACAGGAGGGCCCTGAAGCTTTCTTT. It encodes CASRQEGPEAFF.

This clonotype was found many times. The chain recombines TRBV1 with TRBJ1-2; the D segment call TRBD1 is taken from the table without a DNA check. TRBV1 is annotated as a pseudogene. The CDR3 is made up of 17 amino acids. DNA for the CDR3: TGCACCAGCAGCCCTAACCTCTGGGGCGAGAGAGATTATGGCTACACCTTC. Translation gives CTSSPNLWGERDYGYTF.

The chain links TRBV6-5 to TRBJ2-1, with D possibly being TRBD2 (5 bases). Trimming removed 2 bases at V and 5 bases at J, with 13 bases between. Germline CDR1 and CDR2: MNHEY and SVGAGI. The CDR3 is 15 residues long. The CDR3 region has the DNA TGTGCCAGCAGTTACCTGGGGAGCGTGGACAATGAGCAGTTCTTC. Its translation: CASSYLGSVDNEQFF.

The gene calls are TRBV6-1 and TRBJ2-1; 7 nucleotides agree with TRBD1. The CDR3 sequence is 14 residues long. Germline V gene data show CDR1 as MNHNS and CDR2 as SASEGT. Trimming removed 4 bases from V and 8 bases from J; junction bases left unmatched: 8. CDR3 protein: CASSGSRGMYEQFF. CDR3 nucleotides: TGTGCCAGCAGTGGGTCCAGGGGGATGTATGAGCAGTTCTTC.

The genes are TRBV12-3 or TRBV12-4 and TRBJ1-1, with TRBD1 as a possible D gene (5 bases). CDR3 length: 15 amino acids. Deletions cut 3 bases from V and 4 bases from J, with 15 bases between. In DNA form, the CDR3 reads TGTGCCAGCAGTTTCAGTTCCGACAGCTTCACTGAAGCTTTCTTT. Translation gives CASSFSSDSFTEAFF.

This sequence joins TRBV5-1 and TRBJ2-5, with unresolved D. The CDR3 loop spans 16 amino acids. The V gene lost 3 bases and the J gene lost 4 bases, with 19 bases spanning the gap. Germline CDR1 reads SGHRS; CDR2 reads YFSETQ. The CDR3 nucleotides read TGCGCCAGCAGCTCCGTGACGGCTAAGTTTTCAGAGACCCAGTACTTC. Translation: CASSSVTAKFSETQYF.

This clonotype was detected ten times or more. The chain joins TRBV5-1 to TRBJ2-6, with unresolved D. The CDR3 sequence is 16 residues long. V was trimmed by 4 bases and J by 4 bases, leaving 15 bases between them. Germline values: CDR1 SGHRS, CDR2 YFSETQ. The CDR3 DNA sequence: TGCGCCAGCAGCCCGGCTGATGTTGGGGGGGCCAACGTCCTGACTTTC. This codes for CASSPADVGGANVLTF.

The chain combines TRBV4-1 with TRBJ1-4; possible D gene TRBD1, 6 bases. The CDR3 is 13 amino acids. Trimming removed 0 bases from V and 8 bases from J, with 7 bases in between. The germline V gene encodes CDR1 MGHRA and CDR2 YSYEKL. DNA for the CDR3: TGCGCCAGCAGCCAAGATGGACAGGAAAAACTGTTTTTT. Translation: CASSQDGQEKLFF.

This clonotype was recorded only once. The chain combines TRBV6-5 with TRBJ1-3, with a weak D call TRBD1 (5 bases). The germline CDR1 and CDR2 sequences are MNHEY and SVGAGI. Trimming stripped 0 bases from V and 1 base from J, with 13 bases between. The CDR3 spans 17 residues. Written as DNA, the CDR3 is TGTGCCAGCAGTTACTCGATGACAGCCTATTCTGGAAACACCATATATTTT. It is translated as CASSYSMTAYSGNTIYF.

This clonotype occurred many times. V usage is TRBV19 and J usage is TRBJ1-5, with D tentatively TRBD1 (5 bases). Deletions cut 7 bases from V and 3 bases from J, with 10 bases between. Per the germline V gene, CDR1 is LNHDA and CDR2 is SQIVND (reference sequence). The CDR3 runs to 13 residues. The CDR3 region is CASTQGNNQPQHF. CDR3 bases: TGTGCCAGTACCCAGGGTAACAATCAGCCCCAGCATTTT.